This T cell receptor (beta chain) was documented in a study of prognosis after radiotherapy for stage I lung cancer. Overall study: As radiotherapy, SBRT was administered in 3 to 5 fractions with a biologically effective dose of at least 100 Gy. Study-level results: Stereotactic body radiation therapy was followed by fewer unique TCR clones, median approximately 9,600 versus 7,200. Reportedly, TRBV and TRBJ gene usage differed by presence of metastases in patients.

The CDR3 extends over 15 amino acids. V lost 4 bases and J lost 0, with 10 bases in between. The V gene's germline CDR1 is LNHDA and CDR2 SQIVND (reference sequence). The patients, who had no history of other malignancies and had received no prior chemotherapy or radiotherapy, were all found to be node-negative on CT and PET/CT. Amplification of the TCR beta CDR3 (from genomic DNA) was done by two-round multiplex PCR. Gene-specific primers for each TRBV and TRBJ gene drove first-round PCR. MiXCR, applied by TCRdb to the multiplex PCR reads, yields one record per CDR3 protein. The sample lists around 25,000 distinct CDR3 sequences, approximately 35% occurring once. This clonotype was seen repeatedly, ten times or more. Its specificity is not known.

Sample: PBMCs, taken before or after stereotactic body radiation therapy (not recorded which). The chain is built from TRBV19 and TRBJ2-1; D is uncertain. This sequence originates from a donor over 45 with non-small cell lung cancer. CDR3 nucleotide sequence: TGTGCCAGTAGTAATCGGGCAGCCTCCTACAATGAGCAGTTCTTC. Protein: CASSNRAASYNEQFF.